These T cell receptor beta chains were read from a single sample in a study of cytomegalovirus exposure and HLA in healthy donors. The data were produced by immunoSEQ multiplex PCR, yet TCRdb's version contains in-frame clones alone and is incomplete. The table gives around 100,000 clones; the top ten clones make up 6.5% to 7% of it. The sequenced sample consisted of PBMCs. These receptors came from a man in his forties in good health and CMV-seropositive. Both conserved end residues are part of each CDR3. A D gene is named only where the DNA matches it firmly.

j_call	d_call	v_call	cdr3_length	cdr3_nt	cdr3_aa
TRBJ2-1	.	TRBV19	16	TGTGCCAGTAGTATTCCGGGGGACGAATCCTACAATGAGCAGTTCTTC	CASSIPGDESYNEQFF
TRBJ2-2	TRBD1	TRBV4-1	15	TGCGCCAGCAGCCATTGGACAGGGAAAACCGGGGAGCTGTTTTTT	CASSHWTGKTGELFF
TRBJ2-5	TRBD2	TRBV15	15	TGTGCCACCAGCAGAGATAGAGGGCGGGAGTCGACCCAGTACTTC	CATSRDRGRESTQYF
TRBJ2-1	.	TRBV9	15	TGTGCCAGCAGCGTAGGAGGGGCGGGATACGGGGAGCAGTTCTTC	CASSVGGAGYGEQFF
TRBJ1-2	.	TRBV7-9	15	TGTGCCAGCAGCCCAGGACAGATCCTCAACTATGGCTACACCTTC	CASSPGQILNYGYTF
TRBJ2-7	.	TRBV4-1	15	TGCGCCAGCAGCCAATTCGGTGAGCGCGCCTACGAGCAGTACTTC	CASSQFGERAYEQYF
TRBJ2-1	.	TRBV2	14	TGTGCCAGCAGAGGGAGGAGCTCCTACAATGAGCAGTTCTTC	CASRGRSSYNEQFF
TRBJ2-3	TRBD1	TRBV27	17	TGTGCCAGCAGTTTATCACAGCGGGACAGGGGGGTAGATACGCAGTATTTT	CASSLSQRDRGVDTQYF
TRBJ1-2	TRBD1	TRBV28	13	TGTGCCAGCAGGGGCGGGGACAGGGACGGCTACACCTTC	CASRGGDRDGYTF
TRBJ1-2	.	TRBV7-9	13	TGTGCCAGCAGCTTGGGCCAGCAATATGGCTACACCTTC	CASSLGQQYGYTF
TRBJ1-2	TRBD1	TRBV6-6	13	TGTGCCTCCGTGGGACAGGGGGAAGATGGCTACACCTTC	CASVGQGEDGYTF
TRBJ1-1	.	TRBV5-4	12	TGTGCCAGCAGCCGGTGGGACATAGAAGCTTTCTTT	CASSRWDIEAFF
TRBJ1-5	.	TRBV7-9	14	TGTGCCAGCAGCCTGGCGGAGGTTATACAGCCCCAGCATTTT	CASSLAEVIQPQHF
TRBJ2-7	.	TRBV7-2	15	TGTGCCAGCAGCTTTCAAGCGGGCCAAACCTACGAGCAGTACTTC	CASSFQAGQTYEQYF
TRBJ2-1	.	TRBV6-5	15	TGTGCCAGTGGGCGTGGAGAGGGCTCCTACAATGAGCAGTTCTTC	CASGRGEGSYNEQFF
TRBJ2-1	TRBD1	TRBV5-6	16	TGTGCCAGCAGTGTCAATCCGGGACAGGGGGCCAATGAGCAGTTCTTC	CASSVNPGQGANEQFF
TRBJ2-7	TRBD2	TRBV2	15	TGTGCCAGCAGTGTGGTCGGCGGGAGCGGTTACGAGCAGTACTTC	CASSVVGGSGYEQYF
TRBJ1-2	TRBD1	TRBV5-1	15	TGCGCCAGCAGTCCAGGGGGCGTGGGGACAGATGGCTACACCTTC	CASSPGGVGTDGYTF
TRBJ1-1	.	TRBV5-8	14	TGTGCCAGCAGCTTGGGAGAGGGTAGGACTGAAGCTTTCTTT	CASSLGEGRTEAFF
TRBJ2-4	TRBD1	TRBV28	14	TGTGCCATCACTCCTGGGACAGACAAAAACATTCAGTACTTC	CAITPGTDKNIQYF
TRBJ2-3	TRBD2	TRBV29-1	15	TGCAGCGTTGATGGGGCTAGCGGGAGCCCAGATACGCAGTATTTT	CSVDGASGSPDTQYF
TRBJ2-6	TRBD1	TRBV5-1	20	TGCGCCAGCAGGGGCCAGGACAGGGGGATATCCATTTCTGGGGCCAACGTCCTGACTTTC	CASRGQDRGISISGANVLTF
TRBJ1-1	.	TRBV10-3	12	TGTGCCATCAAGGACACGAGGTGGGAAGCTTTCTTT	CAIKDTRWEAFF
TRBJ1-2	.	TRBV5-1	14	TGCGCCAGCAGCTTGGAAGGCAGGTCCTATGGCTACACCTTC	CASSLEGRSYGYTF
TRBJ2-3	TRBD1	TRBV7-2	15	TGTGCCAGCAGCATCGACAGGGGGCGCCCAGATACGCAGTATTTT	CASSIDRGRPDTQYF
TRBJ2-2	TRBD1	TRBV11-3	16	TGTGCCAGCAGCTCCGGACAGGGTTTAATGGGCGGGGAGCTGTTTTTT	CASSSGQGLMGGELFF
TRBJ2-7	.	TRBV28	16	TGTGCCAGCAGTATGGCCAACCCAGGGGCCCTCTACGAGCAGTACTTC	CASSMANPGALYEQYF
TRBJ2-7	.	TRBV19	12	TGTGCCAGTAGTATAGCCGGGAACGAGCAGTACTTC	CASSIAGNEQYF
TRBJ2-3	.	TRBV5-4	15	TGTGCCAGCAGCTCCTGGGAGGAGGGAACAGATACGCAGTATTTT	CASSSWEEGTDTQYF
TRBJ2-3	TRBD2	TRBV28	14	TGTGCCAGCAGTTTAGCGGGAGGTACAGATACGCAGTATTTT	CASSLAGGTDTQYF
TRBJ2-7	.	TRBV9	14	TGTGCCAGCAGCGTAGGCAGTAATTCCTACGAGCAGTACTTC	CASSVGSNSYEQYF
TRBJ1-2	.	TRBV28	17	TGTGCCAGCAGCCCGTCCGAGGGGGAAAGAGGGGGCTATGGCTACACCTTC	CASSPSEGERGGYGYTF
TRBJ2-2	TRBD1	TRBV19	18	TGTGCCAGTAGTCCCATGAGACGGCAGGGGGTTTGGGCCGGGGAGCTGTTTTTT	CASSPMRRQGVWAGELFF
TRBJ2-7	TRBD2	TRBV18	15	TGTGCCAGCTCACCACCGTCTAGCGGGAGTTACGAGCAGTACTTC	CASSPPSSGSYEQYF